This is a list of T cell receptor beta chains from one sample in a study of blood T cell repertoires in COVID-19. Data came from immunoSEQ multiplex PCR; TCRdb stores just in-frame clones and leaves some out. Seen here are 250,000 to 350,000 clones, about nine tenths observed once, and the top ten hold about 11%. The source material was peripheral blood. The receptors originated from a woman in her thirties with COVID-19, enrolled during active disease. Both conserved end residues are part of each CDR3. Each record gives: CDR3 length, clone size, J gene, D gene, V gene, CDR3 protein, CDR3 DNA. The D gene is left open where the match is weak. Not all rows give a size; the values are once, few, many and, for expanded clones, a class.

cdr3_length: 12; clone_size: .; j_call: TRBJ1-3; d_call: .; v_call: TRBV5-1; cdr3_aa: CASSVLSNTIYF; cdr3_nt: TGCGCCAGCAGCGTCCTATCCAACACCATATATTTT
cdr3_length: 14; clone_size: .; j_call: TRBJ2-1; d_call: .; v_call: TRBV2; cdr3_aa: CASSEEDMGNEQFF; cdr3_nt: TGTGCCAGCAGTGAAGAGGACATGGGGAATGAGCAGTTCTTC
cdr3_length: 15; clone_size: .; j_call: TRBJ2-3; d_call: TRBD2; v_call: TRBV5-1; cdr3_aa: CASSSSGIHGDTQYF; cdr3_nt: TGCGCCAGCAGCTCGAGCGGGATACATGGCGATACGCAGTATTTT
cdr3_length: 16; clone_size: .; j_call: TRBJ1-4; d_call: .; v_call: TRBV11-2; cdr3_aa: CASSGVMGATNEKLFF; cdr3_nt: TGTGCCAGCAGCGGAGTGATGGGTGCAACTAATGAAAAACTGTTTTTT
cdr3_length: 13; clone_size: .; j_call: TRBJ2-1; d_call: .; v_call: TRBV7-9; cdr3_aa: CASIMSTSDEQFF; cdr3_nt: TGTGCCAGCATCATGAGCACGTCCGATGAGCAGTTCTTC
cdr3_length: 13; clone_size: .; j_call: TRBJ1-1; d_call: .; v_call: TRBV7-3; cdr3_aa: CASRRTGNTEAFF; cdr3_nt: TGTGCCAGCAGGCGAACAGGGAACACTGAAGCTTTCTTT
cdr3_length: 16; clone_size: .; j_call: TRBJ2-1; d_call: TRBD1; v_call: TRBV5-6; cdr3_aa: CASSGPQGAVESEQFF; cdr3_nt: TGTGCCAGCAGCGGACCGCAGGGGGCGGTTGAATCGGAGCAGTTCTTC
cdr3_length: 15; clone_size: .; j_call: TRBJ1-5; d_call: .; v_call: TRBV5-1; cdr3_aa: CASSLFGEGNQPQHF; cdr3_nt: TGCGCCAGCAGCTTGTTCGGGGAGGGCAATCAGCCCCAGCATTTT
cdr3_length: 15; clone_size: .; j_call: TRBJ2-5; d_call: .; v_call: TRBV5-4; cdr3_aa: CASSLAPVSGKTQYF; cdr3_nt: TGTGCCAGCAGCTTGGCCCCGGTATCGGGAAAGACCCAGTACTTC
cdr3_length: 12; clone_size: .; j_call: TRBJ2-7; d_call: .; v_call: TRBV11-2; cdr3_aa: CASSSKRYEQYF; cdr3_nt: TGTGCCAGCAGCTCCAAGCGGTACGAGCAGTACTTC
cdr3_length: 13; clone_size: .; j_call: TRBJ2-1; d_call: .; v_call: TRBV6-6; cdr3_aa: CASSLELNNEQFF; cdr3_nt: TGTGCCAGCAGTTTGGAGCTCAATAATGAGCAGTTCTTC
cdr3_length: 15; clone_size: .; j_call: TRBJ2-5; d_call: .; v_call: TRBV24-1; cdr3_aa: CATSDSPGGRETQYF; cdr3_nt: TGTGCCACCAGTGATTCGCCCGGGGGACGGGAGACCCAGTACTTC
cdr3_length: 16; clone_size: .; j_call: TRBJ2-3; d_call: TRBD2; v_call: TRBV2; cdr3_aa: CASRPGTSGGVDTQYF; cdr3_nt: TGTGCCAGCAGACCCGGGACTAGCGGGGGGGTAGATACGCAGTATTTT
cdr3_length: 14; clone_size: .; j_call: TRBJ2-2; d_call: TRBD2; v_call: TRBV5-1; cdr3_aa: CASSPGTSTGELFF; cdr3_nt: TGCGCCAGCAGCCCAGGGACTAGCACCGGGGAGCTGTTTTTT
cdr3_length: 13; clone_size: few; j_call: TRBJ2-5; d_call: .; v_call: TRBV24-1; cdr3_aa: CATSFTGKETQYF; cdr3_nt: TGTGCCACCAGCTTTACAGGGAAGGAGACCCAGTACTTC
cdr3_length: 13; clone_size: .; j_call: TRBJ2-2; d_call: .; v_call: TRBV7-2; cdr3_aa: CASSLAAGGELFF; cdr3_nt: TGTGCCAGCAGCTTAGCGGCGGGCGGGGAGCTGTTTTTT
cdr3_length: 15; clone_size: .; j_call: TRBJ1-4; d_call: .; v_call: TRBV7-9; cdr3_aa: CASSLDGGGNEKLFF; cdr3_nt: TGTGCCAGCAGCTTAGACGGGGGTGGTAATGAAAAACTGTTTTTT
cdr3_length: 17; clone_size: .; j_call: TRBJ2-3; d_call: TRBD2; v_call: TRBV2; cdr3_aa: CASTEGLAGGYTDTQYF; cdr3_nt: TGTGCCAGCACTGAGGGACTAGCGGGAGGGTACACAGATACGCAGTATTTT
cdr3_length: 15; clone_size: .; j_call: TRBJ2-5; d_call: .; v_call: TRBV6-2/TRBV6-3; cdr3_aa: CASSYSRTAQETQYF; cdr3_nt: TGTGCCAGCAGTTACTCGAGGACAGCACAAGAGACCCAGTACTTC
cdr3_length: 12; clone_size: .; j_call: TRBJ2-7; d_call: .; v_call: TRBV18; cdr3_aa: CASSPTNYEQYF; cdr3_nt: TGTGCCAGCTCACCCACAAACTACGAGCAGTACTTC
cdr3_length: 14; clone_size: .; j_call: TRBJ1-5; d_call: TRBD1; v_call: TRBV18; cdr3_aa: CASSPGQGRRTQHF; cdr3_nt: TGTGCCAGCTCACCGGGACAGGGGAGACGGACCCAGCATTTT
cdr3_length: 15; clone_size: .; j_call: TRBJ2-7; d_call: TRBD1; v_call: TRBV27; cdr3_aa: CASSWDRWLVNEQYF; cdr3_nt: TGTGCCAGCAGTTGGGACAGGTGGTTAGTGAACGAGCAGTACTTC